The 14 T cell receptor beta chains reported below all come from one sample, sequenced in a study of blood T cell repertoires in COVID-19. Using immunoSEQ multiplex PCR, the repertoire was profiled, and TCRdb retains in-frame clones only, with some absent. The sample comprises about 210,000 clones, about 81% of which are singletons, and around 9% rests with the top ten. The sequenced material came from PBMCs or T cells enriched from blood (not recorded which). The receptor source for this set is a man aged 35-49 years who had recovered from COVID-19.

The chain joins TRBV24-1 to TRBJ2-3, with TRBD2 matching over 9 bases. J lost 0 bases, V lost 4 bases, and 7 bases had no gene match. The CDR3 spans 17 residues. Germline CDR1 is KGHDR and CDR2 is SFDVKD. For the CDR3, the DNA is TGTGCCACCAGTGAAACCCAAAGCGGGAGGAGCACAGATACGCAGTATTTT. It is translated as CATSETQSGRSTDTQYF.

For the CDR3, the DNA is TGTGCCAGCAGCACGTTTAGCGGGGGCGGATTCTTC. Protein product: CASSTFSGGGFF. V gene TRBV7-9 combines with J gene TRBJ2-1; TRBD2 matches at 9 bases. Trimming at V came to 5 bases and at J to 16 bases, leaving 9 bases not matched to a gene. The length of the CDR3 is 12 residues. The germline gives CDR1 SEHNR, CDR2 FQNEAQ (reference sequence). Supplemented by reference TRBV7-9 and TRBJ2-1, the full variable domain reads DTGVSQNPRHKITKRGQNVTFRCDPISEHNRLYWYRQTLGQGPEFLTYFQNEAQLEKSRLLSDRFSAERPKGSFSTLEIQRTEQGDSAMYLCASSTFSGGGFFGPGTRLTVL.

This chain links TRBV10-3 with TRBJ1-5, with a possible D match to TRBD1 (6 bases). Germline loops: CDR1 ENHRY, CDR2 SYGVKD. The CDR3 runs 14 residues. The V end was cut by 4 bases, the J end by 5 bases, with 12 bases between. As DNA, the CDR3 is TGTGCCATCAGTGGGTGGGACACTTATCAGCCCCAGCATTTT. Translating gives CAISGWDTYQPQHF.

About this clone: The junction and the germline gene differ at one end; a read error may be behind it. The CDR3 region has the DNA TGTGCCGGCAGCCGCGGGACAGCGCGCAATCAGCCCCAGCATTTT. Translation gives CAGSRGTARNQPQHF. The rearrangement joins TRBV7-9 to TRBJ1-5; 7 nucleotides match TRBD1. This CDR3 has 15 residues. The V gene's germline CDR1 is SEHNR and CDR2 FQNEAQ (reference sequence).

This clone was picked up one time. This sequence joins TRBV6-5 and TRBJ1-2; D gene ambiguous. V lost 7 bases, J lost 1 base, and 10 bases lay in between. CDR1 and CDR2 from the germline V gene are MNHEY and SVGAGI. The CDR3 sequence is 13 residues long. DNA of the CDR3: TGTGCCAGCATCCAGGTGCTTAACTATGGCTACACCTTC. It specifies CASIQVLNYGYTF.

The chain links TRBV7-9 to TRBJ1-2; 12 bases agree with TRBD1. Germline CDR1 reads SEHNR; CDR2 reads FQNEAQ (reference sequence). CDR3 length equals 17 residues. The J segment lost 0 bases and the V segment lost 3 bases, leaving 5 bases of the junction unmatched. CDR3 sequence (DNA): TGTGCCAGCAGCTTGGGGACAGGGGGCCCGACTAACTATGGCTACACCTTC. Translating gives CASSLGTGGPTNYGYTF.

The CDR3 loop reads CASSQVVGRGNTEAFF. CDR3 nucleotide sequence: TGTGCCAGCAGCCAAGTCGTGGGAAGGGGGAACACTGAAGCTTTCTTT. This chain joins TRBV3-1 (or the pseudogene TRBV3-2) and TRBJ1-1; the D gene is possibly TRBD1 (5 bases). V dropped 1 base and J dropped 1 base, with 13 bases sitting between them. The CDR3 totals 16 residues. Germline V gene lookup returns CDR1 LGHDT and CDR2 YNNKEL (reference sequence).

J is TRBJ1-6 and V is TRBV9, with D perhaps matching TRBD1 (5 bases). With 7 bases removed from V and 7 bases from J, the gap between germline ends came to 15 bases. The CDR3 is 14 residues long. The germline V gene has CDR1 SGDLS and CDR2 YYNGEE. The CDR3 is CASGIGHVNSPLHF. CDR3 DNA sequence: TGTGCCAGCGGAATAGGACATGTGAATTCACCCCTCCACTTT.

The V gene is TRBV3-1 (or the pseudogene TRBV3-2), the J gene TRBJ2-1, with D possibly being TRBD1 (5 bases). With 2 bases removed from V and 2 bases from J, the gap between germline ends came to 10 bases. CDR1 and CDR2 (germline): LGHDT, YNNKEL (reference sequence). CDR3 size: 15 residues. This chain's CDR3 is CASSQNTGPYNEQFF. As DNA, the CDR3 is TGTGCCAGCAGCCAAAATACAGGTCCCTACAATGAGCAGTTCTTC.

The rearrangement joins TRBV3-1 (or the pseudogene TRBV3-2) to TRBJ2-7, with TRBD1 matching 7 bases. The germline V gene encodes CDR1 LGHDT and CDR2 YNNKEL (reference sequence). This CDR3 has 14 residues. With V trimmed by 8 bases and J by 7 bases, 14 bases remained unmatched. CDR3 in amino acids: CASSYRRQGLEQYF. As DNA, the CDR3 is TGTGCCAGCTCCTACCGCCGACAGGGTCTGGAGCAGTACTTC.

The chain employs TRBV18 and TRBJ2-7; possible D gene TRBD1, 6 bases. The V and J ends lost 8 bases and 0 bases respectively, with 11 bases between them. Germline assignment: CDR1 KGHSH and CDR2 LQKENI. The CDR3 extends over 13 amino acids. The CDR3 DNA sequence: TGTGCCAGCCGAAAGGACAGCTCCTACGAGCAGTACTTC. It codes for CASRKDSSYEQYF. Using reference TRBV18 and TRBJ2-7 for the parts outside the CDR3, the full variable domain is NAGVMQNPRHLVRRRGQEARLRCSPMKGHSHVYWYRQLPEEGLKFMVYLQKENIIDESGMPKERFSAEFPKEGPSILRIQQVVRGDSAAYFCASRKDSSYEQYFGPGTRLTVT.

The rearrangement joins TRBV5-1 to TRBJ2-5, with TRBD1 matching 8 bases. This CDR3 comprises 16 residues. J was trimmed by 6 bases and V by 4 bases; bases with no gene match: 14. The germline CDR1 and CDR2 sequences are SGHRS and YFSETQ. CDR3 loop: CASSLVTGTGLQTQYF. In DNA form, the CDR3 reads TGCGCCAGCAGCCTGGTTACCGGGACAGGTTTGCAGACCCAGTACTTC.

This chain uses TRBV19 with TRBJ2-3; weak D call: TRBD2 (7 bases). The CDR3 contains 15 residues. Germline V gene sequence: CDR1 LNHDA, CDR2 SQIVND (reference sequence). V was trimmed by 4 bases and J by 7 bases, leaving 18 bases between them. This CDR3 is CASSTPSAGDNTQYF. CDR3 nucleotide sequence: TGTGCCAGTAGTACCCCCTCGGCGGGGGACAATACGCAGTATTTT.

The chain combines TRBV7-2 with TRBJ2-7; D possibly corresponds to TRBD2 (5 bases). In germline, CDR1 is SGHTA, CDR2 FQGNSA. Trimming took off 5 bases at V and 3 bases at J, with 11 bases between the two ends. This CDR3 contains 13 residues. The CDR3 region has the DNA TGTGCCAGCAGCCTCCCCGGACTCTACGAGCAGTACTTC. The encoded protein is CASSLPGLYEQYF.